This TCR beta chain was recorded in a study of neoadjuvant anti-PD-1 for oral cavity cancer. On the study more broadly: Patients mostly received three to four biweekly nivolumab doses at 3 mg/kg before surgery. Regarding the study as a whole: PBMC Gini-index clonality exceeded responders' in non-responders post-nivolumab.

Clones were read by immunoSEQ multiplex PCR, and TCRdb kept only the in-frame ones, dropping some. Among 30,000 to 35,000 clones listed, approximately 87% were seen once. On this clone itself: Its target is not known.

Trimming stripped 7 bases from V and 0 bases from J, with 13 bases between. CDR3 length: 14 amino acids. The germline gives CDR1 MNHEY, CDR2 SVGAGI. J is TRBJ2-7 and V is TRBV6-5, with D possibly TRBD2 on 7 matching bases. This receptor was taken from a person aged 35-80 years with oral cavity squamous cell carcinoma. The source was PBMCs, collected before nivolumab (anti-PD-1) treatment. The CDR3 protein is CASTRGANSYEQYF. The CDR3 nucleotides read TGTGCCAGCACTCGGGGGGCGAACTCCTACGAGCAGTACTTC.